This paragraph covers one T cell receptor beta chain sequence. Antigen: not known. Genomic DNA constituted the template upon which TCR beta VDJ and CDR3 profiling was performed. TCRdb reprocessed the reads with MiXCR, giving one entry per CDR3 protein. The table includes around 51,000 distinct CDR3 sequences, 70% to 80% detected once. The source of the sample is a study of CD8+CD57+ T cells in acquired aplastic anemia. Overall study results and limits: In common between the patients and the controls were twenty-nine CD8+ CDR3 sequences.

V was pared by 2 bases and J by 3 bases, with 10 bases between. This CDR3 is built from 14 residues. The V gene's germline CDR1 is ENHRY and CDR2 SYGVKD. The sequenced sample consisted of sorted CD4+, CD8+, or CD8+CD57+ T cells (not recorded which) from PBMCs. This TCR was sampled from a human donor in good health, serving as a control. The rearrangement uses TRBV10-3 and TRBJ1-2; D remains unclear. Here the CDR3 reads CAISERGSDYGYTF. For the CDR3, the DNA is TGTGCCATCAGTGAGCGGGGTAGCGACTATGGCTACACCTTC.